This TCR beta chain originates from a study of T-cell memory formation after mild COVID-19. Findings of the study overall: Among contracting clones, CD4+ were mainly CM/EM and CD8+ enriched in EMRA. Some clones that responded turned up in pre-infection memory, which suggests that cross-reactive memory joined in.

CDR1 is SEHNR, CDR2 FQNEAQ, per germline (reference sequence). V was pared by 4 bases and J by 3 bases, with 8 bases of the junction left unmatched. The CDR3 spans 18 residues. This clonotype was counted a few times. What it binds is not known. Barcoded TCR alpha and TCR beta cDNA libraries with UMIs came from 5'RACE using constant-segment primers. TCRdb ran MiXCR on the 5' RACE reads and lists one entry per CDR3 protein. The table lists about 430,000 distinct CDR3 sequences, more than 15% of them singletons. This clonotype was obtained from a man aged 18 to 30 who had mild COVID-19 (a few samples of this study predate the infection). Cell type and time point are not known. The rearrangement joins TRBV7-9 to TRBJ2-1; 14 nucleotides match TRBD2. The sample consisted of PBMCs or a T cell subset sorted from them (not recorded which). The CDR3 DNA reads TGTGCCAGCAGCTCCCGCCGGACTAGCGGGGGGAACTACAATGAGCAGTTCTTC. Translation gives CASSSRRTSGGNYNEQFF.